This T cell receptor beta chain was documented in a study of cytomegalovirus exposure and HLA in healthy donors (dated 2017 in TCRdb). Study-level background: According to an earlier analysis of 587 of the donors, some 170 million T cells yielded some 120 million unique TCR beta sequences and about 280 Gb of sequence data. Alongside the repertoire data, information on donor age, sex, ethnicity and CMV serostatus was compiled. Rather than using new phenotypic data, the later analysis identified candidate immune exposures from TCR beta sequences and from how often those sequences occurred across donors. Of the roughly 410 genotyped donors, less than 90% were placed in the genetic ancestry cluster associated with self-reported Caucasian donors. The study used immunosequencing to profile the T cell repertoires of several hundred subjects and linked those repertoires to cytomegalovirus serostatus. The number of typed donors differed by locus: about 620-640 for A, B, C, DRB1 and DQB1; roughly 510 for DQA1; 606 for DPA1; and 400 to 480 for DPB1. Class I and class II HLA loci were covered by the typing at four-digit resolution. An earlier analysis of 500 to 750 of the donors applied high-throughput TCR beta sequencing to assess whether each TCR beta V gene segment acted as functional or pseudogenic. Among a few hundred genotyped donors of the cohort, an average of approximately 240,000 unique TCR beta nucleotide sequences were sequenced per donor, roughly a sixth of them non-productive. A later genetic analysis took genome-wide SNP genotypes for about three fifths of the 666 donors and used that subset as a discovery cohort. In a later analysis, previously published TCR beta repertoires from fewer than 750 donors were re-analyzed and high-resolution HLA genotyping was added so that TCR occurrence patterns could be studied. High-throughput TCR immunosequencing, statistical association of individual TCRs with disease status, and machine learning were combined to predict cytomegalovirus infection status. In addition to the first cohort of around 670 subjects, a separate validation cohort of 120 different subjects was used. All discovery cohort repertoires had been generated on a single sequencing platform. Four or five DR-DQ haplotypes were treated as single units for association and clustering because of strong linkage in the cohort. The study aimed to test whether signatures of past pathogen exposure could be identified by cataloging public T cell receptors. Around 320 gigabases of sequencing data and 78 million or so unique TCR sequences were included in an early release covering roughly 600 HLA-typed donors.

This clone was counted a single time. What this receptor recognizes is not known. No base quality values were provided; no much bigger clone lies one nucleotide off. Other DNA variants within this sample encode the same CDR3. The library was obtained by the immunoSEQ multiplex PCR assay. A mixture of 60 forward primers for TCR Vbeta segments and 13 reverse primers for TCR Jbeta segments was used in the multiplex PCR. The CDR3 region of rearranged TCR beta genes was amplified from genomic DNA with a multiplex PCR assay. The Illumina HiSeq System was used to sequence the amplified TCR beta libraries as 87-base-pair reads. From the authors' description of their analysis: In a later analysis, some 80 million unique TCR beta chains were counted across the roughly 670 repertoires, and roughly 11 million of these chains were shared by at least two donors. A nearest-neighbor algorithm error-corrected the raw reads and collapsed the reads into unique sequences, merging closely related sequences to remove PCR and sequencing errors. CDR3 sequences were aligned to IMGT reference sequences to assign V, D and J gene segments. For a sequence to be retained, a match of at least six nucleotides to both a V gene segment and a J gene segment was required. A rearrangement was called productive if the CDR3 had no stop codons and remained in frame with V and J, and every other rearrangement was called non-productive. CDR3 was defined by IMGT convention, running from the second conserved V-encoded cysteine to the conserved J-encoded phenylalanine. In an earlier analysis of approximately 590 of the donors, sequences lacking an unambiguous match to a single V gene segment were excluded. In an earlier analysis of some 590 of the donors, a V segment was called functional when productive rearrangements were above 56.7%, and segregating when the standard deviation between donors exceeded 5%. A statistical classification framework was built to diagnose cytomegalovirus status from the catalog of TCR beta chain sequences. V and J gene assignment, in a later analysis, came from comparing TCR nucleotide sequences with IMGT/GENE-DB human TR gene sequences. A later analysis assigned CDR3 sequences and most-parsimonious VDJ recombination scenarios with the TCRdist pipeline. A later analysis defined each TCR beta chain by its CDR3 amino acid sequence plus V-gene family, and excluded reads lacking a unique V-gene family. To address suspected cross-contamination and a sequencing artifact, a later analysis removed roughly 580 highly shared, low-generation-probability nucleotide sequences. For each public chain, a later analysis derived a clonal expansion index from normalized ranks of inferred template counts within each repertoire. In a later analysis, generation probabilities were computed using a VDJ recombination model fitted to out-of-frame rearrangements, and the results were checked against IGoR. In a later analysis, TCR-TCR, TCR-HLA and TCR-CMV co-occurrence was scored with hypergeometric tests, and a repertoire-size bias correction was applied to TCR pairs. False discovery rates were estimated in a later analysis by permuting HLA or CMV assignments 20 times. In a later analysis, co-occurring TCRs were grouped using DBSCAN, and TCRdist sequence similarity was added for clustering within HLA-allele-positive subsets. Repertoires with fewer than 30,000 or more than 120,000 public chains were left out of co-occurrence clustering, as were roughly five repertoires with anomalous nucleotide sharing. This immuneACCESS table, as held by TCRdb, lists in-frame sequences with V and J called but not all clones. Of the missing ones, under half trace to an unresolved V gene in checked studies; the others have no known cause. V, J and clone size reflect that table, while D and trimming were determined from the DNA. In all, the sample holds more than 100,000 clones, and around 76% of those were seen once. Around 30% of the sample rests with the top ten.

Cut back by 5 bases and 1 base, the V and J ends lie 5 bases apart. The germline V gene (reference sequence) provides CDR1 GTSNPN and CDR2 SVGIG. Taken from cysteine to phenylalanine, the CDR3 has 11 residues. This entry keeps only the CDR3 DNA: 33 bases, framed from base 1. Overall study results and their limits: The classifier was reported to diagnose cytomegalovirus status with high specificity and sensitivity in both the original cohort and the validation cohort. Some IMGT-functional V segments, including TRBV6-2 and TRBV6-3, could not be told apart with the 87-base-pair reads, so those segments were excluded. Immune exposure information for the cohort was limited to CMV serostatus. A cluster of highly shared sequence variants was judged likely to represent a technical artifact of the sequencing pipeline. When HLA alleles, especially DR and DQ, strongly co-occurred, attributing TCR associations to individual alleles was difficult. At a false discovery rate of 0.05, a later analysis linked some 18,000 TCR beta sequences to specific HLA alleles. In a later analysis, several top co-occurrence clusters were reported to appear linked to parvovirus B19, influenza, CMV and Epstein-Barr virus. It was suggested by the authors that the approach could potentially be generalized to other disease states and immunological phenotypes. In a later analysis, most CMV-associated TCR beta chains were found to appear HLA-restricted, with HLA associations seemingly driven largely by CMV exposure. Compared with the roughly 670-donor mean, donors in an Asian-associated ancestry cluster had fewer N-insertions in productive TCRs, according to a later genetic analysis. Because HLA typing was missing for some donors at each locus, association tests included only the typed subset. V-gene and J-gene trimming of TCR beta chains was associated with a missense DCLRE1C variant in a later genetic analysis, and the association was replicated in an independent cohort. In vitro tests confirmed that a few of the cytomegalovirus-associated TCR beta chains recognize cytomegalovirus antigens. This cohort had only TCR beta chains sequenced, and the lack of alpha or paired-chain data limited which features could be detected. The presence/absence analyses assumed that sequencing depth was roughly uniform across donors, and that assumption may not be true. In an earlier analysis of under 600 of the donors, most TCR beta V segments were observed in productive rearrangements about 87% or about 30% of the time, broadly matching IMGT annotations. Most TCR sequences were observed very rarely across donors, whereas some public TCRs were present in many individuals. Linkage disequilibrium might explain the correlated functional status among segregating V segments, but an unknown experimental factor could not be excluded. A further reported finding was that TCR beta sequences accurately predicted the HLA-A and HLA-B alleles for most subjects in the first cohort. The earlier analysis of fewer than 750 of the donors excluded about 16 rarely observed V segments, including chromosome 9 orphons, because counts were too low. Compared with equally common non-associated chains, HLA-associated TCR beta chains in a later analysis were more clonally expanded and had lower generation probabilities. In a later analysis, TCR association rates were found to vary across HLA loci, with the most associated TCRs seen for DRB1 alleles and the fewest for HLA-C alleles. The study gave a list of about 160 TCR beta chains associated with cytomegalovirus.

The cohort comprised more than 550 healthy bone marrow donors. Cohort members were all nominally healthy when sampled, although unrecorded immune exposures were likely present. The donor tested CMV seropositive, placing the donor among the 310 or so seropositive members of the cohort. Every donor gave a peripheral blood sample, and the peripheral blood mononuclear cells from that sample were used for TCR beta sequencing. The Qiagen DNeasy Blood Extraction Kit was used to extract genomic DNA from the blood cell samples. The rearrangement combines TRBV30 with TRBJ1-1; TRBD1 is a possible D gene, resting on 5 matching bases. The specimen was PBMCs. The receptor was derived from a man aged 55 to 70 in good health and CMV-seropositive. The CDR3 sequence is CAWDRNTEAFF. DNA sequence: TGTGCCTGGGACAGGAACACTGAAGCTTTCTTT.